This T cell receptor beta chain emerged from a study of blood T cell repertoires in COVID-19. Study overall: COVID-19 samples from acute and convalescent phases originated in the United States, Italy and Spain. T cells, B-cell-depleted T cells, or PBMCs supplied cDNA or gDNA.

Per the authors' pipeline: The assay estimated nucleated cells by amplifying reference gene primers. Measured with immunoSEQ multiplex PCR; TCRdb has only the in-frame clones, and not every one. That table furnishes V, J and clone size, whereas the DNA furnished D and trimming. The sample lists 110,000 or so clones, approximately 84% occurring once. Germline V gene sequence: CDR1 KGHSH, CDR2 LQKENI. V was pared by 4 bases and J by 4 bases, with 16 bases between. This CDR3 comprises 15 residues. This chain joins TRBV18 and TRBJ2-5, with D maybe TRBD1 (5 bases). The sequence was collected from a man between 45 and 60 years old with acute or convalescent COVID-19. Sample: peripheral blood. The DNA for the CDR3 is TGTGCCAGCTCACGGTCGCCAGGGTCTCGAGAGACCCAGTACTTC. Residues: CASSRSPGSRETQYF.